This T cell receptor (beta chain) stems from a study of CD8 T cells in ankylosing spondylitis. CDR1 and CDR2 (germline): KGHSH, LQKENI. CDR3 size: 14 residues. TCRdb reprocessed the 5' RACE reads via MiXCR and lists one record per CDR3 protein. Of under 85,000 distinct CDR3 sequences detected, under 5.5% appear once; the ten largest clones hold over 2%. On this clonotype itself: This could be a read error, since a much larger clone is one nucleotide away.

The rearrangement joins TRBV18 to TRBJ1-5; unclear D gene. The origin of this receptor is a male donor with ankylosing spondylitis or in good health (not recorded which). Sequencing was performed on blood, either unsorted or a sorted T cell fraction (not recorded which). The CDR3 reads CTSSPDGGNQPQHF. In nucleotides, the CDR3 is TGTACCAGCTCACCAGACGGAGGAAATCAGCCCCAGCATTTT.